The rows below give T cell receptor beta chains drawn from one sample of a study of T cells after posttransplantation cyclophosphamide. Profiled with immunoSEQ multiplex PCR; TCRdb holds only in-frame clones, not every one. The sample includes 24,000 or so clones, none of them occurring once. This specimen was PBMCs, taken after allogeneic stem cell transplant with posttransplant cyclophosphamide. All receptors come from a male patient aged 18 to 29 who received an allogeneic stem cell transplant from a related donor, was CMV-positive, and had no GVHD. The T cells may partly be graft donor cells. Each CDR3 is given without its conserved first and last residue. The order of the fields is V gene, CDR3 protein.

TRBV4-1	ASRSLAETDTQY
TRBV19	ASSIQGTYYGYT
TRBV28	ASSLRFPASGKHEQY
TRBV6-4	ASQQGYEQY
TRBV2	ASRVIGVAVQETQY
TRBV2	ASSEEGSSYNSPLH
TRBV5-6	ASSLDRETQY
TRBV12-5	ASGPPQGRNYGYT
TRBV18	ASSLAGGRRRTDYTGELF
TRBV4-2	ASSQVQGLGGEETQY
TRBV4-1	ASSQDGYRARRNTEAF
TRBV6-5	ASSLLDSTYEQY
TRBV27	ASSLFAGDETQY
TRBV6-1	ATRTGYNEQF
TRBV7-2	ASSLDGYNSPLH
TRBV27	ASTAGRTGEQY
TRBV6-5	ASSSDPEDYGYT
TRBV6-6	ASSSTDTQY
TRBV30	AGESGTTGYEQY
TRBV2	ASTTGGYEQY
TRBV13	ASNPTGLNEQF
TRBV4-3	ASSQDLAGPEKLF
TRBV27	ASSIGGLGAYEQY